This TCR beta chain derives from a study of T cell repertoires in cytomegalovirus infection. For the study at large: Evidence of both CMV infection and a matching HLA type came from public TCR beta signatures. Study-level results: CMV carriers having the relevant HLA were flagged by cumulative public TCR beta family frequency. HLA-C-restricted, CMV-specific TCR beta clonotypes were dominant ex vivo.

TCRdb re-called the reads with MiXCR, one entry per CDR3 protein. The sample carries about 740,000 distinct CDR3 sequences, 35% recorded once. This clonotype was detected a few times. Antigen unknown. This CDR3 region has 13 residues. Germline V gene lookup returns CDR1 LNHDA and CDR2 SQIVND (reference sequence). The V end was cut by 3 bases, the J end by 9 bases, with 12 bases between. This TCR derives from a human donor in good health (CMV status not recorded). Some clones in this sample may be carry-over from other donors' samples. The sequenced sample was PBMCs. The chain has TRBV19 and TRBJ1-5, with D hard to call. CDR3 amino acids: CASSISAATPQHF. The CDR3, as DNA: TGTGCCAGTAGTATCTCGGCCGCCACGCCCCAGCATTTT.